The T cell receptor beta chain under discussion was sequenced for a study of OX40 agonist ivuxolimab in advanced cancers. To note about this clone: Antigen specificity is unknown.

Measured with immunoSEQ multiplex PCR; TCRdb has only the in-frame clones, and not every one. This table holds tens of thousands of clones, 70% to 90% found once. CDR1 and CDR2 from the germline V gene are LNHDA and SQIVND (reference sequence). V was clipped by 7 bases and J by 2 bases, with 11 bases between them. This CDR3 region has 13 residues. Overall study results and limits: At doses 0.1 to 3.0 mg/kg, CD4+ and CD8+ clones expanded. The antigens recognized by the expanded peripheral T cells, that is their antigen specificity, were not determined. Expanded clones tended on average to be more numerous among CD8+ T cells than CD4+.

The material was CD4+ or CD8+ T cells sorted from blood, obtained in a trial of the OX40 agonist ivuxolimab. V is TRBV19 and J is TRBJ2-5, with D unclear. The receptor comes from an adult with an advanced solid tumor such as melanoma, head and neck, liver or kidney cancer. CDR3 residues: CASKKDRQETQYF. In DNA, the CDR3 is TGTGCCAGTAAGAAGGACCGGCAAGAGACCCAGTACTTC.